A selection of T cell receptor beta chains follows, all from one sample in a study of beta chain features in type 1 diabetes. Method: immunoSEQ multiplex PCR; TCRdb's copy keeps in-frame clones and lacks some. The sample lists over 600,000 clones; under 15% were seen once. The sample comprised naive CD4+ T cells from blood. All receptors come from a man under 40 with type 1 diabetes. Both conserved end residues are part of each CDR3. The D gene is left open where the match is weak. Clone size, where shown, is once, few, many, or a class for clones that have expanded.

clone_size: few
v_call: TRBV5-4
j_call: TRBJ2-1
d_call: TRBD1
cdr3_aa: CASSLTGASYNEQFF
cdr3_nt: TGTGCCAGCAGCTTGACAGGGGCGTCCTACAATGAGCAGTTCTTC

clone_size: once
v_call: TRBV7-8
j_call: TRBJ2-3
d_call: -
cdr3_aa: CASSPGGPIDTQYF
cdr3_nt: TGTGCCAGCAGCCCGGGGGGCCCGATAGATACGCAGTATTTT

clone_size: few
v_call: TRBV10-1
j_call: TRBJ2-1
d_call: -
cdr3_aa: CASSGLGAPYNEQFF
cdr3_nt: TGCGCCAGCAGTGGACTAGGGGCTCCCTACAATGAGCAGTTCTTC

clone_size: few
v_call: TRBV19
j_call: TRBJ2-1
d_call: -
cdr3_aa: CASSTSGGRSEQFF
cdr3_nt: TGTGCCAGTAGTACCTCGGGGGGCCGCAGTGAGCAGTTCTTC

clone_size: -
v_call: TRBV5-1
j_call: TRBJ1-2
d_call: TRBD1
cdr3_aa: CASSGGQGSYGYTF
cdr3_nt: TGCGCCAGCAGCGGAGGACAGGGTTCCTATGGCTACACCTTC

clone_size: few
v_call: TRBV10-3
j_call: TRBJ2-6
d_call: -
cdr3_aa: CAISESYGAGANVLTF
cdr3_nt: TGTGCCATCAGTGAGTCATACGGGGCTGGGGCCAACGTCCTGACTTTC

clone_size: -
v_call: TRBV23-1
j_call: TRBJ2-7
d_call: TRBD1
cdr3_aa: CASSQQGQGAFDRDEQYF
cdr3_nt: TGCGCCAGCAGTCAACAGGGACAGGGGGCGTTCGATAGGGACGAGCAGTACTTC

clone_size: -
v_call: TRBV25-1
j_call: TRBJ1-3
d_call: -
cdr3_aa: CASRGAQLSGNTIYF
cdr3_nt: TGTGCCAGCCGTGGGGCCCAACTATCTGGAAACACCATATATTTT

clone_size: -
v_call: TRBV5-4
j_call: TRBJ2-1
d_call: -
cdr3_aa: CASSLDNEQFF
cdr3_nt: TGTGCCAGCAGCCTGGACAATGAGCAGTTCTTC

clone_size: few
v_call: TRBV5-8
j_call: TRBJ2-5
d_call: TRBD1
cdr3_aa: CASSRPGDRSETQYF
cdr3_nt: TGTGCCAGCTCTCGCCCCGGGGACAGATCGGAGACCCAGTACTTC

clone_size: few
v_call: TRBV7-2
j_call: TRBJ2-5
d_call: -
cdr3_aa: CASGTGPQETQYF
cdr3_nt: TGTGCCAGCGGCACGGGACCTCAAGAGACCCAGTACTTC

clone_size: -
v_call: TRBV27
j_call: TRBJ1-2
d_call: -
cdr3_aa: CASRRGDGYTF
cdr3_nt: TGTGCCAGCAGGAGGGGGGACGGCTACACCTTC

clone_size: few
v_call: TRBV5-6
j_call: TRBJ2-2
d_call: -
cdr3_aa: CASSLLGRQGTGELFF
cdr3_nt: TGTGCCAGCAGCTTGCTCGGTCGCCAGGGAACCGGGGAGCTGTTTTTT

clone_size: -
v_call: TRBV7-2
j_call: TRBJ1-1
d_call: TRBD1
cdr3_aa: CAIRGLGQLLTQAFF
cdr3_nt: TGTGCCATCAGAGGTTTGGGACAGCTATTGACTCAAGCTTTCTTT

clone_size: -
v_call: TRBV7-8
j_call: TRBJ2-1
d_call: -
cdr3_aa: CASSLAGAEYNEQFF
cdr3_nt: TGTGCCAGCAGTTTAGCAGGGGCCGAGTACAATGAGCAGTTCTTC

clone_size: few
v_call: TRBV4-3
j_call: TRBJ2-3
d_call: -
cdr3_aa: CASSQAGTPTDTQYF
cdr3_nt: TGCGCCAGCAGCCAGGCCGGGACCCCCACAGATACGCAGTATTTT

clone_size: few
v_call: TRBV7-2
j_call: TRBJ2-7
d_call: TRBD1
cdr3_aa: CASSPAGTGTEQYF
cdr3_nt: TGTGCCAGCAGCCCGGCCGGGACAGGGACCGAGCAGTACTTC

clone_size: few
v_call: TRBV14
j_call: TRBJ1-5
d_call: -
cdr3_aa: CASSQDGEGYQPQHF
cdr3_nt: TGTGCCAGCAGCCAAGACGGGGAGGGATATCAGCCCCAGCATTTT

clone_size: -
v_call: TRBV2
j_call: TRBJ2-3
d_call: -
cdr3_aa: CAGRDPSRTDTQYF
cdr3_nt: TGTGCCGGCAGGGATCCCTCGCGCACAGATACGCAGTATTTT

clone_size: few
v_call: TRBV6-5
j_call: TRBJ1-3
d_call: -
cdr3_aa: CASSYSGVSGNTIYF
cdr3_nt: TGTGCCAGCAGTTACTCAGGAGTCTCTGGAAACACCATATATTTT

clone_size: few
v_call: TRBV18
j_call: TRBJ2-7
d_call: -
cdr3_aa: CASSRWTEGDSEQYF
cdr3_nt: TGTGCCAGCTCCCGTTGGACCGAGGGGGATTCCGAGCAGTACTTC

clone_size: -
v_call: TRBV29-1
j_call: TRBJ2-7
d_call: TRBD2
cdr3_aa: CSITSGIYYEQYF
cdr3_nt: TGCAGTATTACTAGCGGAATTTACTACGAGCAGTACTTC

clone_size: few
v_call: TRBV4-3
j_call: TRBJ2-3
d_call: -
cdr3_aa: CASSQGIEYTQYF
cdr3_nt: TGCGCCAGCAGCCAAGGTATCGAGTATACGCAGTATTTT

clone_size: few
v_call: TRBV7-9
j_call: TRBJ2-1
d_call: TRBD1
cdr3_aa: CASSADRGRFELF
cdr3_nt: TGTGCCAGCAGCGCCGACAGGGGGCGGTTCGAGCTCTTC

clone_size: few
v_call: TRBV6-6
j_call: TRBJ1-6
d_call: TRBD1
cdr3_aa: CASSPRSGTGDSPLHF
cdr3_nt: TGTGCCAGCAGTCCCCGGTCGGGGACAGGCGATTCACCCCTCCACTTT

clone_size: few
v_call: TRBV5-4
j_call: TRBJ2-7
d_call: -
cdr3_aa: CASSLDSNEQYF
cdr3_nt: TGTGCCAGCAGCTTGGACAGCAACGAGCAGTACTTC

clone_size: few
v_call: TRBV29-1
j_call: TRBJ1-2
d_call: -
cdr3_aa: CSVDPNYGYTF
cdr3_nt: TGCAGCGTTGATCCTAACTATGGCTACACCTTC

clone_size: -
v_call: TRBV7-2
j_call: TRBJ1-2
d_call: -
cdr3_aa: CASSPDRENGYTF
cdr3_nt: TGTGCCAGCAGCCCTGACAGAGAAAATGGCTACACCTTC

clone_size: few
v_call: TRBV5-8
j_call: TRBJ2-5
d_call: -
cdr3_aa: CASSLGPKETQYF
cdr3_nt: TGTGCCAGCAGCTTGGGCCCGAAAGAGACCCAGTACTTC

clone_size: -
v_call: TRBV27
j_call: TRBJ2-7
d_call: -
cdr3_aa: CASSGNYEQYF
cdr3_nt: TGTGCCAGCAGCGGGAATTACGAGCAGTACTTC

clone_size: -
v_call: TRBV27
j_call: TRBJ1-2
d_call: -
cdr3_aa: CASSLSRGDLGGYTF
cdr3_nt: TGTGCCAGCAGTTTATCGCGGGGAGACCTCGGTGGCTACACCTTC

clone_size: few
v_call: TRBV9
j_call: TRBJ2-3
d_call: TRBD2
cdr3_aa: CASSPQAGALTDTQYF
cdr3_nt: TGTGCCAGCAGCCCCCAAGCGGGGGCCCTCACAGATACGCAGTATTTT

clone_size: few
v_call: TRBV2
j_call: TRBJ1-2
d_call: -
cdr3_aa: CASKRERLNYGYTF
cdr3_nt: TGTGCCAGCAAAAGGGAACGGCTGAACTATGGCTACACCTTC

clone_size: -
v_call: TRBV7-2
j_call: TRBJ1-1
d_call: -
cdr3_aa: CASSPRGGATEAFF
cdr3_nt: TGTGCCAGCAGCCCCCGTGGGGGAGCCACTGAAGCTTTCTTT